The T cell receptor (beta chain) described here comes from a study of blood T cells in healthy people across ages. In the case of this clonotype: Its matching antigen is unknown.

Overall study findings and caveats: Long-lived donors carried more naive CD4+ cells and greater diversity than aged donors.

For the second PCR, which ran for 7 to 11 cycles, a sample-barcoded 5' primer and a J-beta primer mix were used. TCRdb re-called the 5' RACE reads with MiXCR, one entry per CDR3 protein. The sample holds roughly 1,500,000 distinct CDR3 sequences, roughly 40% seen once. J lost 1 base, V lost 4 bases, and 3 bases had no gene match. The CDR3 length is 16 residues. Germline CDR1 ENHRY, CDR2 SYGVKD. The source is a woman aged 18-29 years in good health. Specimen: blood. The genes are TRBV10-3 and TRBJ2-5; TRBD2 matches at 13 bases. The DNA for the CDR3 is TGTGCCATCAGTGGTACTAGCGGGGGGGCCCAAGAGACCCAGTACTTC. It yields the protein CAISGTSGGAQETQYF.